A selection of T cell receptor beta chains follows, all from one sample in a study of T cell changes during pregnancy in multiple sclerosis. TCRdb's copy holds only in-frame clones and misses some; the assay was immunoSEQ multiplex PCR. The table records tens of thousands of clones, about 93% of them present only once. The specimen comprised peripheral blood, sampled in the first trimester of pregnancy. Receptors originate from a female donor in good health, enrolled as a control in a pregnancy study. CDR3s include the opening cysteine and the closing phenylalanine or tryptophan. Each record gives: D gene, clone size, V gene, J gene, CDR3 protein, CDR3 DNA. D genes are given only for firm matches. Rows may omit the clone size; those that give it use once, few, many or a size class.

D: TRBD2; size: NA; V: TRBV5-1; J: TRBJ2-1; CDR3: CASSSWTSGRGHNNEQFF; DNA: TGCGCCAGCAGCTCATGGACTAGCGGGAGGGGGCACAACAATGAGCAGTTCTTC
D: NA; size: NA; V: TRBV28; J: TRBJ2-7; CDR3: CASSTPSGVEQYF; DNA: TGTGCCAGCAGTACCCCTTCCGGGGTCGAGCAGTACTTC
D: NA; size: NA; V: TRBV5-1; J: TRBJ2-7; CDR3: CASSLVGDEQYF; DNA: TGCGCCAGCAGCTTGGTCGGGGACGAGCAGTACTTC
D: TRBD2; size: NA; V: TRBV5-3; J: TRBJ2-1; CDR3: CARSFNSGSMRSYNEQFF; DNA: TGTGCCAGAAGCTTTAATAGCGGGAGTATGAGGTCCTACAATGAGCAGTTCTTC
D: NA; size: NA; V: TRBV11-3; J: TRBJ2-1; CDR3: CASSLGQTYNEQFF; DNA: TGTGCCAGCAGCTTGGGGCAGACCTACAATGAGCAGTTCTTC
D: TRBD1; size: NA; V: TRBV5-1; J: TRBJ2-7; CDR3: CASSEMGQGLYEQYF; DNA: TGCGCCAGTTCAGAGATGGGACAGGGCCTCTACGAGCAGTACTTC
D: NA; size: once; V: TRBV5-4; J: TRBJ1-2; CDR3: CASSFARGDNTF; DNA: TGTGCCAGCAGCTTTGCACGGGGGGACAACACCTTC
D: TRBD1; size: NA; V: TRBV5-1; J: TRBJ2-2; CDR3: CASSLAGRGLSGELFF; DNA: TGCGCCAGCAGCTTGGCGGGCAGGGGGCTTTCCGGGGAGCTGTTTTTT
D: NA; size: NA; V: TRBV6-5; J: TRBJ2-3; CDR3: CASRTGGDTDTQYF; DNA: TGTGCCAGCAGAACAGGGGGGGACACAGATACGCAGTATTTT
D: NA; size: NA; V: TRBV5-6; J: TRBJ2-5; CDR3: CASSLLQGGETQYF; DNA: TGTGCCAGCAGCCTTCTACAGGGTGGCGAGACCCAGTACTTC
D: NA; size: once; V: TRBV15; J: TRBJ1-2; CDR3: CATRKDGTNYGYTF; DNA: TGTGCCACCAGAAAAGACGGGACTAACTATGGCTACACCTTC
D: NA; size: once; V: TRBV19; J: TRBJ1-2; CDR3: CASSRARAGYTF; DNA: TGTGCCAGTAGCCGGGCCAGGGCTGGCTACACCTTC
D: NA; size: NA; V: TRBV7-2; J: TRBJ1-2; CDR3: CASSHLPDLGYTF; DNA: TGTGCCAGCAGCCACTTACCCGATCTGGGCTACACCTTC
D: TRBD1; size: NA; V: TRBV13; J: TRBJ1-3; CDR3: CASSPSPGQGSSGNTIYF; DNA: TGTGCCAGCAGCCCGAGCCCGGGACAGGGGAGCTCTGGAAACACCATATATTTT
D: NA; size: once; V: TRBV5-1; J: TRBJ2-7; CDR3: CASSLEPYEQYF; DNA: TGCGCCAGCAGCTTGGAGCCCTACGAGCAGTACTTC
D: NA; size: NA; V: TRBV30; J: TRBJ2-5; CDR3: CAWNPQELGTQYF; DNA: TGTGCCTGGAACCCACAGGAATTGGGGACCCAGTACTTC
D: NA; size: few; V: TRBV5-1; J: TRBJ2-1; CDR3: CASSSAGAYNEQFF; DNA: TGCGCCAGCAGCTCCGCAGGGGCCTACAATGAGCAGTTCTTC
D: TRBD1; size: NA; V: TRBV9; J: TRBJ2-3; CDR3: CASSVQGVPDTQYF; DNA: TGTGCCAGCAGCGTACAGGGGGTCCCAGATACGCAGTATTTT
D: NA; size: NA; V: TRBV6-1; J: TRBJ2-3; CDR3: CASQLSGYRTDTQYF; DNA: TGTGCCAGTCAATTAAGCGGATACCGCACAGATACGCAGTATTTT
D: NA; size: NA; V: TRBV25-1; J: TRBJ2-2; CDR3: CASTVSKTGELFF; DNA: TGTGCCAGCACCGTTTCTAAGACCGGGGAGCTGTTTTTT
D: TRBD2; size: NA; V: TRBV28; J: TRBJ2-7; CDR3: CASSSNRRGSTYEQYF; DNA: TGTGCCAGCAGTTCCAATCGTCGCGGGAGTACTTACGAGCAGTACTTC
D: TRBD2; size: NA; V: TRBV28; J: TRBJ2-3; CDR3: CASSFLAGSYTDTQYF; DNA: TGTGCCAGCAGTTTTCTAGCGGGGTCTTACACAGATACGCAGTATTTT
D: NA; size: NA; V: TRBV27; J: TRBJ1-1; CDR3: CASSERTGNTEAFF; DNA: TGTGCCAGCAGTGAGCGGACGGGAAACACTGAAGCTTTCTTT
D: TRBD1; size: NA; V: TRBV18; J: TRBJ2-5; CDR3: CASGAQTGVSQETQYF; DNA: TGTGCCAGCGGAGCTCAAACAGGGGTCTCTCAAGAGACCCAGTACTTC
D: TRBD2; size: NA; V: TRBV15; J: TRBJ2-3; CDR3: CATSPSWTSGSTDTQYF; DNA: TGTGCCACCAGCCCCTCTTGGACTAGCGGGAGCACAGATACGCAGTATTTT
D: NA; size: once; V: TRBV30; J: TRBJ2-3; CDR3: CAWSAVDTQYF; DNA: TGTGCCTGGAGTGCCGTCGATACGCAGTATTTT
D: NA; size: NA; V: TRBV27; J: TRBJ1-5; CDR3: CASTWRDNQPQHF; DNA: TGTGCCAGCACTTGGAGGGACAATCAGCCCCAGCATTTT
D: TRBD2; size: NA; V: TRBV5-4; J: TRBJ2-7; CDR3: CASSFSGGVSEQYF; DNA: TGTGCCAGCAGCTTTTCGGGAGGAGTAAGCGAGCAGTACTTC
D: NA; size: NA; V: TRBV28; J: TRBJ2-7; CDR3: CASSFPVISSYEQYF; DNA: TGTGCCAGCAGTTTTCCGGTTATTAGCTCCTACGAGCAGTACTTC
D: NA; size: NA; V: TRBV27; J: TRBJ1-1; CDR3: CASSPELAGPEAFF; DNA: TGTGCCAGCAGTCCAGAACTGGCGGGTCCTGAAGCTTTCTTT
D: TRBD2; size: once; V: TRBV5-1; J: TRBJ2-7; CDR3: CASSSTWTSQLREQYF; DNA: TGCGCCAGCAGCTCGACTTGGACTAGTCAGCTACGAGAGCAGTACTTC
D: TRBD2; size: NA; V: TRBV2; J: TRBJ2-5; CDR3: CASSEGREGFGETQYF; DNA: TGTGCCAGCAGTGAGGGGCGGGAGGGCTTCGGGGAGACCCAGTACTTC
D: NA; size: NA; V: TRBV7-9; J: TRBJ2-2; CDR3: CASSLVQGELFF; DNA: TGTGCCAGCAGCTTAGTACAAGGGGAGCTGTTTTTT
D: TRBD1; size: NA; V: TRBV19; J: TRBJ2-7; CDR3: CASRNPTGTEQYF; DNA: TGTGCCAGTAGGAACCCGACAGGGACCGAGCAGTACTTC
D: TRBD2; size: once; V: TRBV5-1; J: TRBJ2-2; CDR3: CASSPGLAGGTGELFF; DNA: TGCGCCAGCAGCCCCGGACTAGCGGGAGGCACCGGGGAGCTGTTTTTT
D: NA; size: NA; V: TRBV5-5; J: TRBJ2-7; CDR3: CASSLAGYGYEQYF; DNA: TGTGCCAGCAGCTTGGCAGGGTACGGGTACGAGCAGTACTTC
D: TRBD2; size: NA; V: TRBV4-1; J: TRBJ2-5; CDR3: CASSHPGLAGGPWRETQYF; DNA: TGCGCCAGCAGCCACCCGGGACTAGCGGGAGGGCCTTGGAGAGAGACCCAGTACTTC
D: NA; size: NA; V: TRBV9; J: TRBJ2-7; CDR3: CASSVIGGDEQYF; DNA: TGTGCCAGCAGCGTAATAGGGGGAGACGAGCAGTACTTC
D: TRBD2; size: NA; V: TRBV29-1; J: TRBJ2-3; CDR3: CSVGLAGGADTQYF; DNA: TGCAGCGTGGGACTAGCGGGAGGTGCAGATACGCAGTATTTT
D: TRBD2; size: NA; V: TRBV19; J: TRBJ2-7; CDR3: CASSISRLAGDHDKYEQYF; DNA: TGTGCCAGTAGTATATCCCGACTAGCGGGAGACCACGACAAATACGAGCAGTACTTC
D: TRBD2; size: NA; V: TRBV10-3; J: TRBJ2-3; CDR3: CAIRGGSTDTQYF; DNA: TGTGCCATCAGGGGAGGGAGCACAGATACGCAGTATTTT
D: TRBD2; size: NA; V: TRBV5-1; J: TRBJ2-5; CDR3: CASSSGTTQFQETQYF; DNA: TGCGCCAGCAGCTCAGGGACTACACAGTTCCAAGAGACCCAGTACTTC
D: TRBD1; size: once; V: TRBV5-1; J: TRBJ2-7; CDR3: CASSLDGTGAYEQYF; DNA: TGCGCCAGCAGCTTGGATGGGACAGGGGCCTACGAGCAGTACTTC
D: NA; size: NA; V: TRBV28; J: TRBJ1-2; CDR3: CAGGARGYGYTF; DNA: TGTGCAGGGGGGGCGAGGGGCTATGGCTACACCTTC
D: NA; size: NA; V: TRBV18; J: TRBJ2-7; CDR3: CASSPDSYEQYF; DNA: TGTGCCAGCTCACCTGACAGCTACGAGCAGTACTTC
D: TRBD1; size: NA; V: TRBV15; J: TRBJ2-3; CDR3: CADRARSTDTQYF; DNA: TGTGCCGACAGGGCGAGAAGCACAGATACGCAGTATTTT